This T cell receptor (beta chain) was captured by sequencing in a study of CD8+ T cells in alopecia areata. V shed 10 bases and J 7 bases; nucleotides not matched to a gene: 13. Germline-derived CDR1 and CDR2 are MRHNA and SNTAGT. There are 14 residues in the CDR3. It was cDNA, reverse transcribed from extracted RNA, that served as the sequencing template. TCRdb's copy holds only in-frame clones and misses some; the assay was immunoSEQ multiplex PCR. In the table there are 150,000 or so clones, more than 45% of which are singletons. This clone was seen once. J is TRBJ2-1 and V is TRBV6-4, with TRBD2 identical over 7 bases. Sequenced here: CD8+ T cells sorted from blood, sampled at week 0. The clonotype was recovered from a human donor with alopecia areata. CDR3 coding DNA: TGTGCCATCACACGACTTAAGGGACTAAATGAGCAGTTCTTC. Amino acids: CAITRLKGLNEQFF.